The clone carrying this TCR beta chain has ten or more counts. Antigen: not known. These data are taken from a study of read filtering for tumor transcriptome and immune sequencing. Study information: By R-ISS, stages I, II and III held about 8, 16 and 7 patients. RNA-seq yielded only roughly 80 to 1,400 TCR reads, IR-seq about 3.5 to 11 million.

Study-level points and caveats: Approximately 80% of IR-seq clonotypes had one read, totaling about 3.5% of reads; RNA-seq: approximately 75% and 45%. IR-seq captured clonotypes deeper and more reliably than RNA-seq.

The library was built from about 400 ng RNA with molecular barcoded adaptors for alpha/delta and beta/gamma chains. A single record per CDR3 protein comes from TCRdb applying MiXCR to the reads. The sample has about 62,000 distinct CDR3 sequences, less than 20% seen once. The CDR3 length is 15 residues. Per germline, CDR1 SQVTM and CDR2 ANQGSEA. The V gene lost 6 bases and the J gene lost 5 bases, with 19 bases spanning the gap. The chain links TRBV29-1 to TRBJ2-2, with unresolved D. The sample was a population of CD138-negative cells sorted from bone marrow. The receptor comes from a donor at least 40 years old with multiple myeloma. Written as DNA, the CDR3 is TGCAGCGTGTTCCTGTTGAGTATCGGGACCGGGGAGCTGTTTTTT. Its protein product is CSVFLLSIGTGELFF.